This is a list of T cell receptor beta chains from one sample in a study of control samples from healthy donors and cancer patients. The method was immunoSEQ multiplex PCR; TCRdb's version includes in-frame clones alone and lacks a portion of them. The table lists about 150,000 clones, about nine tenths of them singletons, with around 2% in the top ten. Input material: blood. These receptors were taken from a middle-aged woman in good health. CDR3s include the opening cysteine and the closing phenylalanine or tryptophan.

>TRBV27|TRBJ2-2
CASSRSGQLNTGELFF
>TRBV5-1|TRBJ2-7
CASSLPGAEQYF
>TRBV15|TRBJ2-1
CATSRALEYDEQFF
>TRBV6-6|TRBJ2-1
CASSTTGTANEQFF
>TRBV20-1|TRBJ1-1
CSARQNTEAFF
>TRBV4-1|TRBJ2-3
CASSQATNTDTQYF
>TRBV2|TRBJ2-1
CASTGLAGDNEQFF
>TRBV7-7|TRBJ2-7
CASSFWPGQGVPVIEQYF
>TRBV14|TRBJ2-2
CASSHGVSWELFF
>TRBV5-1|TRBJ2-7
CASSLKDGGGYEQYF
>TRBV3-1/TRBV3-2|TRBJ1-6
CASSLTEGSPLHF
>TRBV5-1|TRBJ2-6
CASSLRSSGANVLTF
>TRBV5-8|TRBJ2-7
CASRPARDRGRYWSYEQYF
>TRBV11-2|TRBJ2-7
CASSSLRDRGLIGEQYF
>TRBV18|TRBJ2-1
CASSPLSESYNEQFF
>TRBV4-1|TRBJ2-7
CASSQVQDSVYEQYF
>TRBV7-8|TRBJ1-5
CASSRSGTLSNQPQHF
>TRBV25-1|TRBJ2-1
CASSGGLAGGNEQFF
>TRBV5-1|TRBJ2-3
CASSRVVGTDTQYF
>TRBV7-9|TRBJ2-5
CASSSGKMAGYQETQYF
>TRBV7-8|TRBJ2-3
CASSFHSTDTQYF
>TRBV19|TRBJ1-3
CASSIQATSGNTIYF
>TRBV5-1|TRBJ1-1
CASSLGAVDTEAFF
>TRBV19|TRBJ2-2
CASSIPGQGLFF
>TRBV18|TRBJ1-2
CASSLTGVDYGYTF
>TRBV3-1/TRBV3-2|TRBJ1-1
CASTRVAANTEAFF
>TRBV18|TRBJ1-1
CASSSPTGMAFF
>TRBV2|TRBJ2-6
CASSEKGAPGANVLTF
>TRBV4-1|TRBJ1-2
CASSQEARGSDGYTF
>TRBV5-1|TRBJ2-7
CASSLGGNGEQYF
>TRBV4-1|TRBJ1-2
CASSPMGGYYGYTF
>TRBV12-3/TRBV12-4|TRBJ2-5
CASSLGETQYF
>TRBV28|TRBJ2-7
CASTPGQGAYEQYF
>TRBV27|TRBJ1-1
CASNSLGLTEAFF
>TRBV6-6|TRBJ1-1
CASSYVVNTEAFF
>TRBV6-1|TRBJ1-1
CASSDITNTEAFF
>TRBV19|TRBJ1-6
CASSMGQIYSYNSPLHF
>TRBV25-1|TRBJ1-2
CASSDSGGGLLYGYTF
>TRBV13|TRBJ2-1
CASSAFGTSGYNEQFF
>TRBV18|TRBJ2-7
CASSRGTGPYEQYF
>TRBV18|TRBJ1-4
CASSPSRSVDEKLFF
>TRBV9|TRBJ2-1
CASGTGAYNEQFF
>TRBV5-1|TRBJ2-3
CASSLEGGADTQYF
>TRBV19|TRBJ1-1
CASRELGVNTEAFF
>TRBV7-2|TRBJ2-1
CASSLSGGRYNEQFF
>TRBV5-1|TRBJ2-3
CASSLRLAGGFSDTQYF
>TRBV5-1|TRBJ1-3
CASSLAMGTGAGNTIYF
>TRBV9|TRBJ1-2
CASSSTGGNGYTF
>TRBV6-2/TRBV6-3|TRBJ2-7
CASSWTPGEQYF
>TRBV4-1|TRBJ2-5
CASSRTLSKETQYF
>TRBV10-3|TRBJ1-2
CAISESAYYGYTF
>TRBV6-5|TRBJ1-1
CASSYSGGWEAFF
>TRBV7-8|TRBJ1-2
CASSLRPGTGGGDGYTF